This TCR beta chain is drawn from a study of T-cell reconstitution after alpha-beta-depleted transplantation in children. The TCRbeta library was prepared with unique molecular identifiers. TCRdb passed the PCR reads through MiXCR, listing each CDR3 protein once. Among about 500,000 distinct CDR3 sequences listed, about 31% were seen once. Germline lookup yields CDR1 SGHTA and CDR2 FQGNSA. This CDR3 region has 14 residues. The junction had 7 bases not matched to a gene; V was cut back by 5 bases and J by 4 bases. Only a few counts were recorded for this clonotype. Sequences were derived from PBMCs from the stem cell graft donor, sampled from the stem cell graft. The chain recombines TRBV7-2 with TRBJ1-1; the match to TRBD1 covers 7 bases. This TCR was recovered from a human donor who donated a stem cell graft to a child with aplastic anemia. CDR3 DNA sequence: TGTGCCAGCAGCCAGGACAGGTCGGCCACTGAAGCTTTCTTT. Its translation: CASSQDRSATEAFF.